The clone carrying this T cell receptor (beta chain) has a handful of counts. Amplification targeted TCR beta CDR3 regions from RNA transcripts. An initial round of RT-PCR targeting the TCR CDR3 relied on the HTBI primer set. TCRdb ran MiXCR on the multiplex PCR reads and lists one entry per CDR3 protein. The data hold around 520,000 distinct CDR3 sequences, with about 15% observed a single time. Unmatched junction bases numbered 8, after V lost 1 base and J lost 5 bases. The CDR3 spans 16 residues. CDR1 is SGHTA, CDR2 FQGTGA, per germline. The sample is drawn from a study of T cells in Graves' hyperthyroidism and ophthalmopathy.

V usage is TRBV7-3 and J usage is TRBJ2-7; 10 bases match TRBD2. The material sequenced was blood. The TCR originated in a woman younger than 30 with Graves' hyperthyroidism. CDR3 in amino acids: CASSLKGASGSHEQYF. The CDR3 bases are TGTGCCAGCAGCTTAAAGGGGGCTAGCGGGAGCCACGAGCAGTACTTC.